These 27 T cell receptor beta chains share one sample of origin, sequenced in a study of cytomegalovirus exposure and HLA in healthy donors. Vbeta (60) and Jbeta (13) primers were used in the PCR. Clones were sequenced by immunoSEQ multiplex PCR, and TCRdb holds only the in-frame ones, with some missing. The sample contains 75,000 to 90,000 clones, less than 85% of which appear only once. The sample was PBMCs. The receptors originated from a human donor in good health.

This clone was picked up a small number of times. Other DNA sequences in the sample encode the same CDR3. The chain employs TRBV6-5 and TRBJ1-5; D is perhaps TRBD1 (6 bases). The germline CDR1 and CDR2 sequences are MNHEY and SVGAGI. V shed 0 bases and J shed 4 bases, with 7 bases lying between them. This CDR3 region has 14 residues. CDR3 DNA sequence: TGTGCCAGCAGTTACTCGGGGGCGAATCAGCCCCAGCATTTT. This codes for CASSYSGANQPQHF.

The chain couples TRBV19 to TRBJ2-2, with 7 bases fitting TRBD2. This CDR3 is 14 amino acids long. Germline V gene data show CDR1 as LNHDA and CDR2 as SQIVND (reference sequence). Germline trimming cut 10 bases from V and 1 base from J; bases unmatched to any gene: 6. The CDR3 loop reads CATDQRGNTGELFF. The CDR3 DNA follows: TGTGCCACCGATCAGCGGGGGAACACCGGGGAGCTGTTTTTT.

The rearrangement joins TRBV13 to TRBJ2-7; 7 bases are a match to TRBD1. This CDR3 has 15 amino acids. Germline values: CDR1 PRHDT, CDR2 FYEKMQ (reference sequence). V lost 4 bases to trimming and J lost 4 bases; unmatched junction nucleotides: 10. The CDR3 region is CASSSHPGQYYEQYF. Here the CDR3 DNA reads TGTGCCAGCAGCTCCCACCCGGGACAGTATTACGAGCAGTACTTC.

This clone was seen only once. V usage is TRBV5-1 and J usage is TRBJ1-1; unclear D gene. The CDR3 totals 14 residues. Germline values: CDR1 SGHRS, CDR2 YFSETQ. V was cut by 3 bases and J by 1 base, with 10 bases left in between. In DNA, the CDR3 is TGCGCCAGCAGCTACGGGGTAACGAACACTGAAGCTTTCTTT. Protein product: CASSYGVTNTEAFF.

The chain combines TRBV9 with TRBJ2-5; TRBD2 agrees at 7 bases. Per the germline V gene, CDR1 is SGDLS and CDR2 is YYNGEE. Unmatched junction bases numbered 4, after V lost 3 bases and J lost 5 bases. The CDR3 consists of 13 residues. The CDR3 DNA follows: TGTGCCAGCAGCGCCAACGGGAGGGAGACCCAGTACTTC. Its translation is CASSANGRETQYF.

The chain recombines TRBV7-9 with TRBJ2-3; D ambiguous. The CDR3 length is 15 residues. Trimming cost V 2 bases and J 5 bases, with 14 bases left between them. Germline values: CDR1 SEHNR, CDR2 FQNEAQ (reference sequence). This chain's CDR3 is CASSLQNTNVDTQYF. The CDR3 bases are TGTGCCAGCAGCTTACAGAACACCAACGTAGATACGCAGTATTTT.

The genes are TRBV29-1 and TRBJ1-3; a possible D gene is TRBD1 (6 bases). Between the trimmed V and J ends, which lost 7 bases and 1 base, there was a span of 17 bases. From germline, CDR1 is SQVTM and CDR2 ANQGSEA. This CDR3 is 15 amino acids long. CDR3 sequence reads: CSAARGTSSGNTIYF. DNA of the CDR3: TGCAGCGCCGCTAGGGGGACGAGTTCTGGAAACACCATATATTTT.

This chain joins TRBV27 and TRBJ2-3; D is undetermined. The V gene's germline CDR1 is MNHEY and CDR2 SMNVEV (reference sequence). CDR3 length equals 14 residues. V was shortened by 2 bases and J by 1 base, with 7 bases between the two germline ends. CDR3 region: CASSLRRRTDTQYF. CDR3 DNA sequence: TGTGCCAGCAGTTTACGGCGGCGCACAGATACGCAGTATTTT.

On this clone: Mismatch with germline at one junction end may stem from a read error. The chain combines TRBV6-5 with TRBJ1-6; 8 nucleotides align to TRBD1. The CDR3 covers 14 residues. The V gene's germline CDR1 is MNHEY and CDR2 SVGAGI. The CDR3: CASSPTGGGSPLNF. The CDR3, as DNA: TGTGCCAGCAGTCCTACAGGGGGGGGTTCACCCCTCAACTTT.

The rearrangement joins TRBV11-2 to TRBJ1-6; a possible D gene is TRBD1 (5 bases). Germline assignment: CDR1 SGHAT and CDR2 FQNNGV. The CDR3 contains 15 residues. Trimming took 3 bases from V and 9 from J, leaving 15 bases between them. DNA of the CDR3: TGTGCCAGCAGCTTGGGGACTCCGTCCCCTTCACCCCTCCACTTT. Amino acid sequence: CASSLGTPSPSPLHF.

J is TRBJ1-1 and V is TRBV6-5; perhaps TRBD1 as D (5 bases). The CDR3 spans 13 residues. V was clipped by 11 bases and J by 4 bases, with 17 bases between them. The germline gives CDR1 MNHEY, CDR2 SVGAGI. The CDR3 DNA reads as TGTGCCGTCACCAGGGATCGTGGCACTGAAGCTTTCTTT. It specifies CAVTRDRGTEAFF.

The CDR3 sequence: CASGRPGTPNYGYTF. The CDR3 bases are TGTGCCAGCGGACGTCCCGGGACACCTAACTATGGCTACACCTTC. The chain links TRBV6-5 to TRBJ1-2, with a tentative D call TRBD1 (6 bases). CDR1 is MNHEY and CDR2 is SVGAGI in the germline V gene. The CDR3 is made up of 15 amino acids. V was pared by 8 bases and J by 0 bases, with 16 bases between.

The chain has TRBV29-1 and TRBJ2-1, with 10 bases aligning to TRBD1. Per the germline V gene, CDR1 is SQVTM and CDR2 is ANQGSEA. V lost 7 bases, J lost 6 bases, and 9 bases stayed unmatched. This CDR3 has 14 amino acids. The CDR3 DNA reads as TGCAGCGCCTCCGACAGGGGGCGCGGCAATGAGCAGTTCTTC. The encoded protein is CSASDRGRGNEQFF.

The chain recombines TRBV27 with TRBJ2-1, with D possibly matching TRBD1 (8 bases). V lost 2 bases to trimming and J lost 8 bases, with 19 bases between them. The CDR3 covers 16 residues. Germline loops: CDR1 MNHEY, CDR2 SMNVEV (reference sequence). CDR3 DNA sequence: TGTGCCAGCAGTTTAAGGGTAACAGGGGGGGCCTATGAGCAGTTCTTC. Amino acids: CASSLRVTGGAYEQFF.

The J gene is TRBJ1-1, the V gene TRBV21-1; TRBD1, the table's D call, lacks a check against the DNA. TRBV21-1 is recorded as a pseudogene. CDR3 length equals 12 residues. The CDR3 DNA reads as TGTGCCAGCAGCAGGCGACAGGTTGAAGCTTTCTTT. This codes for CASSRRQVEAFF.

This chain uses TRBV2 with TRBJ1-1; D is uncertain. Germline V gives CDR1 SNHLY, CDR2 FYNNEI. The CDR3 contains 13 residues. Trimming left V 7 bases short and J 4 bases short, with 13 bases between. Written as DNA, the CDR3 is TGTGCCAGCAACCGAGAGGGCAGCACTGAAGCTTTCTTT. This codes for CASNREGSTEAFF.

V and J are TRBV14 and TRBJ1-4; unclear D gene. This CDR3 comprises 14 residues. The germline gives CDR1 SGHDN, CDR2 FVKESK. The V gene lost 0 bases and the J gene lost 4 bases, with 6 bases spanning the gap. CDR3 sequence (DNA): TGTGCCAGCAGCCAAGACGAGTTTAATGAAAAACTGTTTTTT. Its protein is CASSQDEFNEKLFF.

This clone was picked up one time. J is TRBJ2-3 and V is TRBV9, with D perhaps TRBD2 (6 bases). The CDR3 consists of 14 residues. The V gene's germline CDR1 is SGDLS and CDR2 YYNGEE. V gave up 4 bases and J gave up 4 bases, with 13 bases separating them. CDR3 coding DNA: TGTGCCAGCAGCTCGACTAGAAGGGCAGATACGCAGTATTTT. The encoded protein is CASSSTRRADTQYF.

This clone was observed a handful of times. The chain uses TRBV7-2 and TRBJ2-1; 7 bases are shared with TRBD2. Germline V gene data show CDR1 as SGHTA and CDR2 as FQGNSA. There are 15 residues in the CDR3. V was pared by 5 bases and J by 2 bases, with 6 bases of the junction left unmatched. The CDR3 is CASSPTGTTYNEQFF. The CDR3 region has the DNA TGTGCCAGCAGCCCTACCGGGACTACCTACAATGAGCAGTTCTTC.

This chain links TRBV18 with TRBJ2-5; D might be TRBD1 (5 bases). Trimming left V 3 bases short and J 3 bases short, with 14 bases between. Looked up from germline, CDR1 is KGHSH and CDR2 is LQKENI. The CDR3 spans 15 residues. DNA of the CDR3: TGTGCCAGCTCACCGGGATTCGACAGCAAAGAGACCCAGTACTTC. This codes for CASSPGFDSKETQYF.

The sample holds a few counts of this clone. This chain uses TRBV6-6 with TRBJ2-1; D is perhaps TRBD2 (6 bases). This CDR3 is built from 15 residues. V was cut by 8 bases and J by 4 bases, with 18 bases left in between. Germline CDR1 and CDR2: MNHNY and SVGAGI (reference sequence). CDR3 protein: CASRGTAGSYNEQFF. DNA for the CDR3: TGTGCCAGCCGGGGGACCGCGGGGAGTTACAATGAGCAGTTCTTC.

The CDR3: CASSYSGTSSTDTQYF. The CDR3 DNA follows: TGTGCCAGCAGTTACTCTGGGACTAGCAGCACAGATACGCAGTATTTT. The rearrangement joins TRBV6-5 to TRBJ2-3, with 9 bases that match TRBD2. J gave up 0 bases and V 0 bases, and 1 base lay outside the gene matches. The germline V gene encodes CDR1 MNHEY and CDR2 SVGAGI. This CDR3 is built from 16 residues.

This clone showed up just a few times. The chain employs TRBV6-1 and TRBJ2-5, with TRBD2 matching 14 bases. V was pared by 8 bases and J by 2 bases, with 4 bases of the junction left unmatched. Looked up from germline, CDR1 is MNHNS and CDR2 is SASEGT. The CDR3 loop spans 15 amino acids. CDR3 amino acids: CASGRLAGGQETQYF. DNA of the CDR3: TGTGCCAGCGGGCGACTAGCGGGGGGGCAAGAGACCCAGTACTTC.

The J gene is TRBJ2-1, the V gene TRBV7-9, with D perhaps TRBD1 (5 bases). The CDR3 totals 13 residues. Germline CDR1 is SEHNR and CDR2 is FQNEAQ (reference sequence). V lost 3 bases and J 2 bases, leaving 5 bases between the germline ends. The CDR3 sequence: CASSLTAYNEQFF. The CDR3 nucleotides read TGTGCCAGCAGCTTGACAGCCTACAATGAGCAGTTCTTC.

V gene TRBV14 combines with J gene TRBJ2-5; D is possibly TRBD1 (6 bases). In germline, CDR1 is SGHDN, CDR2 FVKESK. The CDR3 contains 19 residues. V lost 0 bases and J lost 0, with 20 bases in between. CDR3 in amino acids: CASSQDLGSGRGDQETQYF. The CDR3 DNA is TGTGCCAGCAGCCAAGATCTTGGTTCGGGCAGGGGTGACCAAGAGACCCAGTACTTC.

The V gene is TRBV10-3, the J gene TRBJ1-6; D ambiguous. CDR3 length: 17 residues. Between the trimmed V and J ends, which lost 0 bases and 0 bases, there was a span of 9 bases. CDR1 is ENHRY, CDR2 SYGVKD, per germline. The CDR3: CAISESTGSSYNSPLHF. In DNA form, the CDR3 reads TGTGCCATCAGTGAGTCGACTGGTAGCTCCTATAATTCACCCCTCCACTTT.

The V gene is TRBV2, the J gene TRBJ1-4, with 8 bases matching TRBD1. Germline V lookup: CDR1 SNHLY, CDR2 FYNNEI. J was trimmed by 8 bases and V by 2 bases; bases with no gene match: 4. This CDR3 contains 14 residues. CDR3 sequence reads: CASSERTGSEKLFF. Written as DNA, the CDR3 is TGTGCCAGCAGTGAACGGACAGGGTCCGAAAAACTGTTTTTT.